This entry features one T cell receptor beta chain sequence. Produced via immunoSEQ multiplex PCR; TCRdb's table is partial and in-frame only. The sample consists of about 46,000 clones, 90% to 95% of them appearing once. CDR1 is MNHEY, CDR2 SVGAGI, per germline. V gave up 0 bases and J gave up 10 bases, with 10 bases separating them. CDR3 size: 14 residues. This record comes from a study of T cell changes during pregnancy in multiple sclerosis. The chain carries TRBV6-5 and TRBJ1-6; D not resolved. The sample was CD8+ T cells from peripheral blood mononuclear cells, taken after pregnancy. The sequence came from a female donor with multiple sclerosis, enrolled in a pregnancy study. CDR3 bases: TGTGCCAGCAGTTACTCCGGGGTATACTCACCCCTCCACTTT. Translating gives CASSYSGVYSPLHF.